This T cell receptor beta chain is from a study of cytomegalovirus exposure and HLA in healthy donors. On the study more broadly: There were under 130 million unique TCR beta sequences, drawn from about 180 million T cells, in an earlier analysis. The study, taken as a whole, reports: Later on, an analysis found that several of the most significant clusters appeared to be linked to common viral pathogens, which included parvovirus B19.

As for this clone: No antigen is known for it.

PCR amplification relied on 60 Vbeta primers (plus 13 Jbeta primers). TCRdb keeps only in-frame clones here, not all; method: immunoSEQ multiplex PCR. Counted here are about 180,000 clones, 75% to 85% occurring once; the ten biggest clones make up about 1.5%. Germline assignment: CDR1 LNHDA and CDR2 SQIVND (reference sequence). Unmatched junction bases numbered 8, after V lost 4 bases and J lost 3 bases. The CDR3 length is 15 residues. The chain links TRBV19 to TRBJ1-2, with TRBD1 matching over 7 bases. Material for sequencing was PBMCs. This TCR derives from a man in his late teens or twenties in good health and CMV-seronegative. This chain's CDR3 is CASSTTSGGYYGYTF. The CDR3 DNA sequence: TGTGCCAGTAGTACCACCTCAGGGGGTTACTATGGCTACACCTTC.